This T cell receptor (beta chain) was recovered during a study of blood T cells in healthy people across ages. Study-wide background: Capturing about one barcoded beta molecule per two T cells was achieved by template switching. General study findings and limits: Naive and antigen-experienced cells could not be conclusively compared, given unsorted PBMCs.

This clonotype was seen at least ten times. Its target is not known. The second PCR ran roughly 7 to 12 cycles with a sample-barcoded 5' primer and J-beta primers. TCRdb recomputed calls from the 5' RACE reads with MiXCR, one row per CDR3 protein. The sample lists 1.6 million or so distinct CDR3 sequences; roughly 32% were seen once. The germline CDR1 and CDR2 sequences are SQVTM and ANQGSEA. The CDR3 totals 16 residues. With V trimmed by 6 bases and J by 0 bases, 6 bases remained unmatched. This clonotype originated in a woman aged 25 to 39 in good health. Sequenced material: blood. V gene TRBV29-1 combines with J gene TRBJ2-6; 9 bases line up with TRBD1. The CDR3 bases are TGCAGCGTGGACGGGACAGGGACCTCTGGGGCCAACGTCCTGACTTTC. Its protein is CSVDGTGTSGANVLTF. Full variable domain (outside the CDR3, taken from reference TRBV29-1 and TRBJ2-6): SAVISQKPSRDICQRGTSLTIQCQVDSQVTMMFWYRQQPGQSLTLIATANQGSEATYESGFVIDKFPISRPNLTFSTLTVSNMSPEDSSIYLCSVDGTGTSGANVLTFGAGSRLTVL.